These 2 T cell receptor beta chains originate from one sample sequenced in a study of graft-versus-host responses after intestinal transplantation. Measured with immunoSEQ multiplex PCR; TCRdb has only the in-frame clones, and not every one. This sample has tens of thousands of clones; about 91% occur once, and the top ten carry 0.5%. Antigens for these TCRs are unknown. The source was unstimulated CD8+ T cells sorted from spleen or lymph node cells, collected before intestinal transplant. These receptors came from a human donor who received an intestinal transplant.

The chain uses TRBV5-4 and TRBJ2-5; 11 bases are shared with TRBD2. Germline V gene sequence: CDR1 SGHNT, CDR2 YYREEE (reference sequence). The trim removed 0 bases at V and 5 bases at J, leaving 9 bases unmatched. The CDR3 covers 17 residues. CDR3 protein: CASSLAMTSGVGETQYF. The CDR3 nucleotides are TGTGCCAGCAGCTTGGCCATGACTAGCGGGGTTGGGGAGACCCAGTACTTC.

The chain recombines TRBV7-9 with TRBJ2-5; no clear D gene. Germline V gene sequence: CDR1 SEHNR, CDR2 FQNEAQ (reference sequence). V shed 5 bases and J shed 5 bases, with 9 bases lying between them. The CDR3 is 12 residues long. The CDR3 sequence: CASSPLSETQYF. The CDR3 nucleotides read TGTGCCAGCAGCCCCTTGTCCGAGACCCAGTACTTC.